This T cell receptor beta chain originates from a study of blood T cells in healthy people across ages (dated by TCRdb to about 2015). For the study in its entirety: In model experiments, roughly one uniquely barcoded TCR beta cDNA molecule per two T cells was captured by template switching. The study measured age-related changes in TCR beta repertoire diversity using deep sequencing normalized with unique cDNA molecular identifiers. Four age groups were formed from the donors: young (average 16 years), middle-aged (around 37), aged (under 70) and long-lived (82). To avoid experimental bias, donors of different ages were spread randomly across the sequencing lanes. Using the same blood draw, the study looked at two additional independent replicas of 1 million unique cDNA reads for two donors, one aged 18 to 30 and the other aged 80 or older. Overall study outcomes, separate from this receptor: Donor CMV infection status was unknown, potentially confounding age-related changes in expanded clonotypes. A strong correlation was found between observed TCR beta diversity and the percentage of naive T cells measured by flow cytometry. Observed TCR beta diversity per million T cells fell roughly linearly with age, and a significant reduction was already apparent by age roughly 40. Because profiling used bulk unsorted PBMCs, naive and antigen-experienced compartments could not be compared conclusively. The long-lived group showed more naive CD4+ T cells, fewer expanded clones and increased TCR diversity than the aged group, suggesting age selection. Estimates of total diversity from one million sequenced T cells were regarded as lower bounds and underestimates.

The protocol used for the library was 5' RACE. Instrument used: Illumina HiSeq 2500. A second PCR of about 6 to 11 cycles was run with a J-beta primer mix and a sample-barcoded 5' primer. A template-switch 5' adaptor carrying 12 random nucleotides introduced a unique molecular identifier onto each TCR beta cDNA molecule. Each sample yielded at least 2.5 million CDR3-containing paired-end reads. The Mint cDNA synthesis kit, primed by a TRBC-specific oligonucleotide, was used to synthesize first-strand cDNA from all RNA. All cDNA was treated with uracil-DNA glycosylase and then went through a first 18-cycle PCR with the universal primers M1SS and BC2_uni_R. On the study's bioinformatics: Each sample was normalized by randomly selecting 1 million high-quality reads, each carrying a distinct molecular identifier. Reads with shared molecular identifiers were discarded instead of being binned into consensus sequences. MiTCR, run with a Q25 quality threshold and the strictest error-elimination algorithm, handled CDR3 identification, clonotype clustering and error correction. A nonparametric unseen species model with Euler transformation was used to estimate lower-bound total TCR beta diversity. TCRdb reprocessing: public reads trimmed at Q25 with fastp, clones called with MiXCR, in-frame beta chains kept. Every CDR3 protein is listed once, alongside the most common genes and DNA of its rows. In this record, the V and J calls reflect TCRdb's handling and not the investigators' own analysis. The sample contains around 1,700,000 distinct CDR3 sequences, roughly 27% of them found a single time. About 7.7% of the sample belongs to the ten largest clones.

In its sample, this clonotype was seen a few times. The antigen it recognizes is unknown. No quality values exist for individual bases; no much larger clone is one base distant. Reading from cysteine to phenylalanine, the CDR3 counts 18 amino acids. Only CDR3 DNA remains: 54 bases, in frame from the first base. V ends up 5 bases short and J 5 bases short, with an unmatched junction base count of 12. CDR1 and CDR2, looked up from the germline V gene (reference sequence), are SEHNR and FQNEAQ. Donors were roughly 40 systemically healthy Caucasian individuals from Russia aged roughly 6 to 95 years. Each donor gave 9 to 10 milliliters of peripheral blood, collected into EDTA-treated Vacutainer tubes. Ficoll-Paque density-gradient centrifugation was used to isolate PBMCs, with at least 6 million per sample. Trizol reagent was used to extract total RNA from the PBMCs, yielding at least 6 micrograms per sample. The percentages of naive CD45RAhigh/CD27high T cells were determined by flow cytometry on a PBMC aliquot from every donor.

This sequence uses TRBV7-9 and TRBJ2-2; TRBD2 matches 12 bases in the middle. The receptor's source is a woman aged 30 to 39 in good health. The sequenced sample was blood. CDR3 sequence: CASSTTTSGRTDTGELFF. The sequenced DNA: TGTGCCAGCAGCACAACGACTAGCGGGAGAACCGATACCGGGGAGCTGTTTTTT.